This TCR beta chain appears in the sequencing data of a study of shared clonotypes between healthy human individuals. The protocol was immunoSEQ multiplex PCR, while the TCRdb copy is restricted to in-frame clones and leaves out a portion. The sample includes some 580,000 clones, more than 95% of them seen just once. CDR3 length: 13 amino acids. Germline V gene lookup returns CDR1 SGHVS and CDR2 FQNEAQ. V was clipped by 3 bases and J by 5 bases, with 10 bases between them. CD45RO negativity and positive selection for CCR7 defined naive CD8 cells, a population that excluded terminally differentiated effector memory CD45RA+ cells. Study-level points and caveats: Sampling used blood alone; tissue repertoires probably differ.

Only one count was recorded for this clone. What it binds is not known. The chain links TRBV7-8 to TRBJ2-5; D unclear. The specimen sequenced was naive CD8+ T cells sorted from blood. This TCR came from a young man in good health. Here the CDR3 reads CASSFRKWETQYF. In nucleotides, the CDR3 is TGTGCCAGCAGCTTCAGGAAATGGGAGACCCAGTACTTC.